These 24 T cell receptor beta chains originate from one sample sequenced in a study of T-cell reconstitution after alpha-beta-depleted transplantation in children (dated by TCRdb to about 2016). Per the publication, the treatment or condition label means: allogeneic hematopoietic cell transplantation with graft depleted of TCRalphabeta T cells and CD19 B cells. Library preparation was by PCR. Sequenced on an Illumina HiSeq 2500. Molecular barcoding was employed in the preparation of TCR libraries, with unique molecular identifiers being used to normalize TCRbeta repertoire quantification. TCRdb took the public reads, trimmed them with fastp at Q25, ran MiXCR for clone calling and kept in-frame beta chains. CDR3 protein duplicates are merged, each entry listing the most common genes and DNA. The sample table records roughly 500,000 distinct CDR3 sequences; more than 9% of these occur just once. Of the sample, 2% falls within the top ten clones.

This material consisted of PBMCs, taken before TCRalphabeta/CD19-depleted stem cell transplant. The receptor source for this set is a child aged 2-9 years with inherited bone marrow failure, due to receive a stem cell transplant.

This clonotype was seen ten or more times. The gene calls are TRBV12-3 or TRBV12-4 and TRBJ2-2; 8 bases are shared with TRBD2. V lost 3 bases and J lost 6; bases outside the gene matches: 0. CDR3 size: 13 residues. CDR3 nucleotides: TGTGCCAGCAGTTTTAGCGGGGCCGGGGAGCTGTTTTTT. Amino acid sequence: CASSFSGAGELFF.

This clonotype appeared many times. This chain links TRBV5-1 with TRBJ2-2; 10 bases agree with TRBD2. J gave up 4 bases and V 4 bases, and 7 bases lay outside the gene matches. The CDR3 length is 16 residues. CDR1 SGHRS and CDR2 YFSETQ come from the germline V gene. CDR3: CASSGGTSVGTGELFF. In DNA, the CDR3 is TGCGCCAGCAGCGGAGGGACTAGCGTAGGCACCGGGGAGCTGTTTTTT.

This clonotype was counted at least ten times. The chain links TRBV19 to TRBJ2-1; possibly TRBD1 or TRBD2 for D (5 bases each). Germline lookup yields CDR1 LNHDA and CDR2 SQIVND (reference sequence). The length of the CDR3 is 12 residues. Trimming shortened V by 5 bases and J by 10 bases, and 12 bases separated the two germline ends. CDR3 bases: TGTGCCAGTAGTGGGACCTACGGGGAGCAGTTCTTC. Translation: CASSGTYGEQFF.

This clonotype was counted at least ten times. The chain couples TRBV5-5 to TRBJ2-1; 7 bases are a match to TRBD1. Germline assignment: CDR1 SGHKS and CDR2 YYEKEE (reference sequence). The CDR3 extends over 16 amino acids. V lost 5 bases, J lost 1 base, and 9 bases stayed unmatched. CDR3 sequence reads: CASSAFRGRSYNEQFF. Written as DNA, the CDR3 is TGTGCCAGCAGTGCCTTCAGGGGGAGATCCTACAATGAGCAGTTCTTC.

This clonotype was counted ten times or more. V usage is TRBV5-1 and J usage is TRBJ2-7; TRBD2 matches 8 bases. The V gene end was trimmed by 3 bases and the J gene end by 4 bases; junction bases not matched to a gene: 6. The CDR3 contains 14 residues. Looked up from germline, CDR1 is SGHRS and CDR2 is YFSETQ. The CDR3 nucleotides are TGCGCCAGCAGCTGGGGGACTAGTTCTTACGAGCAGTACTTC. Translated: CASSWGTSSYEQYF.

The CDR3 loop reads CASSLGGQGEETQYF. CDR3 nucleotides: TGTGCCAGCAGCTTGGGGGGACAGGGTGAGGAGACCCAGTACTTC. The chain recombines TRBV5-4 with TRBJ2-5, with 9 bases aligning to TRBD1. The CDR3 spans 15 residues. V lost 0 bases to trimming and J lost 5 bases; unmatched junction nucleotides: 5. Germline CDR1 SGHNT, CDR2 YYREEE (reference sequence).

The J gene is TRBJ2-3, the V gene TRBV4-3; tentatively, D is TRBD1 (6 bases). Trimming left V 1 base short and J 3 bases short, with 17 bases between. Per the germline V gene, CDR1 is LGHNA and CDR2 is YSLEER. The CDR3 is made up of 17 amino acids. The CDR3 region has the DNA TGCGCCAGCAGCCAAGCATCCGACTGGCAGGGGACAGATACGCAGTATTTT. Translation: CASSQASDWQGTDTQYF.

The sample holds many counts of this clonotype. The V call is TRBV29-1, the J call TRBJ2-5, with 10 nucleotides matching TRBD2. The germline V gene has CDR1 SQVTM and CDR2 ANQGSEA. The trim removed 4 bases at V and 7 bases at J, leaving 3 bases unmatched. The CDR3 runs 12 residues. This CDR3 reads CSVALAGATQYF. The CDR3, as DNA: TGCAGCGTTGCCCTAGCGGGAGCGACCCAGTACTTC.

This chain connects TRBV9 to TRBJ2-2; unclear D gene. Germline values: CDR1 SGDLS, CDR2 YYNGEE. The V and J ends lost 2 bases and 0 bases respectively, with 14 bases between them. The CDR3 totals 17 residues. The CDR3 nucleotides read TGTGCCAGCAGCGTTGGGATTCGAGCGTCGAACACCGGGGAGCTGTTTTTT. Protein product: CASSVGIRASNTGELFF.

The chain couples TRBV12-3 or TRBV12-4 to TRBJ1-2; D is undetermined. The CDR3 length is 17 residues. V was trimmed by 5 bases and J by 3 bases, leaving 22 bases between them. The CDR3 DNA is TGTGCCAGCAGTAGTAGCCTCAGGTACTTGGAGCACTATGGCTACACCTTC. It translates to CASSSSLRYLEHYGYTF.

This clonotype was counted at least ten times. The V and J genes are TRBV12-3 or TRBV12-4 and TRBJ2-1; 8 bases are shared with TRBD1. The CDR3 contains 14 residues. Trimming cost V 6 bases and J 3 bases; bases outside gene matches: 4. CDR3 sequence reads: CASSQDRGYNEQFF. The DNA of the CDR3 is TGTGCCAGCAGCCAAGACAGGGGCTACAATGAGCAGTTCTTC.

The table lists this clonotype with many counts. Here the CDR3 reads CSVGELAESYEQYF. The DNA for the CDR3 is TGCAGCGTTGGAGAACTAGCGGAGAGCTACGAGCAGTACTTC. The V call is TRBV29-1, the J call TRBJ2-7, with 8 positions matching TRBD2. The CDR3 length is 14 residues. V lost 4 bases, J lost 3 bases, and 8 bases stayed unmatched. The germline gives CDR1 SQVTM, CDR2 ANQGSEA.

The rearrangement uses TRBV3-1 and TRBJ2-1, with TRBD1 matching 9 bases. Unmatched junction bases numbered 7, after V lost 4 bases and J lost 6 bases. CDR3 length: 15 amino acids. Germline V gene lookup returns CDR1 LGHDT and CDR2 YNNKEL (reference sequence). The CDR3 loop reads CASSPDRGKGNEQFF. CDR3 coding DNA: TGTGCCAGCAGCCCGGACAGGGGTAAAGGCAATGAGCAGTTCTTC.

A few counts support this clonotype. V is TRBV6-1 and J is TRBJ2-1; no reliable D call. Germline CDR1 MNHNS, CDR2 SASEGT. Trimming took 3 bases from V and 10 from J, leaving 13 bases between them. This CDR3 has 13 residues. The CDR3 here is CASSDTTVGEQFF. The CDR3 DNA follows: TGTGCCAGCAGTGATACTACGGTTGGCGAGCAGTTCTTC.

This clonotype was recorded at least ten times. V and J are TRBV19 and TRBJ2-1; 8 nucleotides line up with TRBD2. Per germline, CDR1 LNHDA and CDR2 SQIVND (reference sequence). The length of the CDR3 is 15 residues. V lost 8 bases, J lost 6 bases, and 12 bases stayed unmatched. CDR3 DNA sequence: TGTGCCAGTTCTACAGGGACTAGGGGGGGCAATGAGCAGTTCTTC. Translated: CASSTGTRGGNEQFF.

The chain is built from TRBV5-8 and TRBJ2-1; 7 bases map to TRBD2. This CDR3 is built from 16 residues. V gave up 4 bases and J gave up 3 bases; unmatched junction bases: 10. Germline CDR1 is SGHTS and CDR2 is YDEGEE. The CDR3 loop is CASSQISGECYNEQFF. The CDR3 DNA sequence: TGTGCCAGCAGCCAAATAAGCGGGGAGTGCTACAATGAGCAGTTCTTC.

The CDR3 DNA sequence: TGTGCCAGCAGCTTAGGGCATGGACAGGCCTACGAGCAGTACTTC. Translated: CASSLGHGQAYEQYF. The chain links TRBV7-2 to TRBJ2-7, with TRBD1 matching 7 bases. The germline CDR1 and CDR2 sequences are SGHTA and FQGNSA. The CDR3 loop spans 15 amino acids. The trim removed 1 base at V and 2 bases at J, leaving 5 bases unmatched. Full variable domain (remainder filled in from reference TRBV7-2 and TRBJ2-7): GAGVSQSPSNKVTEKGKDVELRCDPISGHTALYWYRQSLGQGLEFLIYFQGNSAPDKSGLPSDRFSAERTGGSVSTLTIQRTQQEDSAVYLCASSLGHGQAYEQYFGPGTRLTVT.

This clonotype showed up many times. J is TRBJ2-7 and V is TRBV6-7, with D perhaps matching TRBD2 (5 bases). TRBV6-7 is noted as an ORF with a role that remains uncertain. This CDR3 has 16 amino acids. The V end lost 0 bases, the J end lost 1 base, and 13 bases lay between the germline ends. The DNA for the CDR3 is TGTGCCAGCAGTTACTCGAGGGCTCATACATCCTACGAGCAGTACTTC. Translated, it gives CASSYSRAHTSYEQYF.

This clonotype was seen repeatedly, ten times or more. This chain joins TRBV5-1 and TRBJ2-3; D possibly corresponds to TRBD1 (5 bases). V lost 4 bases and J lost 2, with 11 bases in between. The CDR3 has 14 residues. CDR1 SGHRS and CDR2 YFSETQ come from the germline V gene. CDR3 in amino acids: CASSPDIDTDTQYF. The CDR3 DNA sequence: TGCGCCAGCAGCCCGGACATCGACACAGATACGCAGTATTTT.

This clonotype came up many times. The gene calls are TRBV6-1 and TRBJ2-1, with D tentatively TRBD2 (6 bases). The CDR3 is 16 amino acids. Trimming removed 5 bases from V and 4 bases from J, with 18 bases in between. Germline loops: CDR1 MNHNS, CDR2 SASEGT. CDR3 residues: CASSKSSASSYNEQFF. CDR3 sequence (DNA): TGTGCCAGCAGTAAATCTAGCGCGAGTTCGTACAATGAGCAGTTCTTC.

This clonotype came up a few times. The CDR3 coding sequence is TGTGCCAGCAGTTTAGTGGGAGGTCCTAACACTGAAGCTTTCTTT. Translation gives CASSLVGGPNTEAFF. The gene calls are TRBV12-3 or TRBV12-4 and TRBJ1-1, with unresolved D. V lost 1 base and J 2 bases, leaving 11 bases between the germline ends. The CDR3 is made up of 15 amino acids.

This clonotype has a count of ten or more. The chain recombines TRBV29-1 with TRBJ2-2; 9 bases align to TRBD2. V lost 7 bases, J lost 1 base, and 10 bases stayed unmatched. The CDR3 sequence is 16 residues long. The V gene's germline CDR1 is SQVTM and CDR2 ANQGSEA. CDR3 nucleotide sequence: TGCAGCGCCCGGGCAACTAGCGGGCTGAACACCGGGGAGCTGTTTTTT. This encodes CSARATSGLNTGELFF.

V gene TRBV12-3 or TRBV12-4 combines with J gene TRBJ1-3, with D possibly matching TRBD1 (6 bases). The CDR3 is 15 residues long. The ends were cut back, 7 bases at V and 4 bases at J, with 17 bases in the middle. The DNA of the CDR3 is TGTGCCAGCAATAACAGGGTTCCTTCGGGAAACACCATATATTTT. Protein product: CASNNRVPSGNTIYF.

This clonotype was observed at least ten times. This chain uses TRBV30 with TRBJ2-1; 12 positions match TRBD2. The V gene's germline CDR1 is GTSNPN and CDR2 SVGIG (reference sequence). The V gene end was trimmed by 4 bases and the J gene end by 2 bases; junction bases not matched to a gene: 0. The CDR3 runs 14 residues. CDR3 coding DNA: TGTGCCTGGACTAGCGGGAGGGCCTACAATGAGCAGTTCTTC. It translates to CAWTSGRAYNEQFF.